This TCR beta chain originates from a study of blood T cell repertoires in COVID-19 (dated by TCRdb to 2018 to 2021). Broadly, across the study: Collaborator samples came from the United States, Italy and Spain and covered acute and convalescent phases of COVID-19. The material from the prospective study consisted of cDNA or gDNA derived from T cells, B-cell-depleted T cells, or PBMCs. Deeply sampled blood TCRbeta repertoires from subjects exposed to, actively infected with, or recovered from COVID-19 were included in the dataset. A freely available public database, intended as a resource for researchers studying the immune response to SARS-CoV-2, is where the repertoires were released. The samples were drawn from the first 160 participants of the ongoing ImmuneRACE study and from 1,254 subjects provided by 6 global collaborators. The sample metadata nearly always contained a de-identified subject ID, COVID-19 status, age in years and sex. Where available, HLA class I and class II types were obtained from metadata supplied by the sample provider rather than from assay-based typing. On the study overall, not on this receptor specifically: Clinical and demographic metadata were provided uncurated, with the amount varying by source and participant.

Participants in the prospective study were enrolled through a virtual design, were aged roughly 18 to 100 years, and lived in fewer than 30 United States geographic areas. In the prospective study, cohorts were assigned on the basis of participant-reported clinical history obtained from a screening survey and a study questionnaire. A participant counted as exposed if, within 2 weeks of entering the study, that participant had been in contact with someone who had a PCR-confirmed or clinician-diagnosed COVID-19 case. In the prospective study, mobile phlebotomists collected whole blood, serum and a nasopharyngeal or oropharyngeal swab from each participant. Participants in the prospective study had the option to provide additional blood draws and questionnaires over an approximately 2-month period. Prospective study blood samples were shipped either frozen or at room temperature before DNA extraction.

The immunoSEQ Assay, a bias-controlled multiplex PCR, was used to amplify TCRbeta CDR3 regions from genomic DNA. Under the source paper's analysis protocol: The number of nucleated cells in each sample was estimated by amplification of reference gene primers within the assay. To quantify the absolute abundance of each unique TCRbeta CDR3 rearrangement, sequence reads were collapsed and filtered. For each sample, productive Simpson clonality was calculated as the square root of Simpson's diversity index over productive rearrangements. TCRdb retrieved this table from immuneACCESS and kept in-frame rearrangements only. Not all clones are present; in checked studies, unresolved V genes account for under half, and no reason is known for the remainder. The DNA was the basis for D and trimming; V, J and clone size are from that table. This sample is represented by some 270,000 clones; approximately 90% of them were singletons. The ten largest account for 2.8% of the sample.

Measured from the cysteine to the phenylalanine, the CDR3 is 13 residues long. Only the CDR3 region is kept as DNA, spanning 39 bases read in frame from base 1. CDR1 and CDR2 are drawn from the germline V gene (reference sequence): SEHNR, FQNEAQ. From V the trimming removes 5 bases and from J it removes 5 bases, while the gene matches leave 2 bases of the junction unaccounted for. Points on this clone: This receptor's antigen is unknown. The sample holds no much larger clone one base away, and base qualities are not on file.

The V gene is TRBV7-9 and the J gene is TRBJ2-1; a stretch of 8 junction bases matches TRBD1. The sample taken for sequencing was PBMCs or T cells enriched from blood (not recorded which). The sequence came from a man aged 35-49 years who had been exposed to COVID-19. The CDR3 loop reads CASSGGQDNEQFF. The sequenced DNA is TGTGCCAGCAGCGGGGGACAGGACAATGAGCAGTTCTTC.